The following is a T cell receptor (beta chain) sequence with its context. The antigen is undetermined. This sample is drawn from a study of T cells after yellow fever vaccination. Study-wide points: Overlap between CD4 and CD8 compartments was detected for a small share of clonotypes.

Germline lookup yields CDR1 LGHNA and CDR2 YNFKEQ. This CDR3 has 17 amino acids. Trimming removed 1 base at V and 0 bases at J, with 13 bases between. TCRdb reanalysed the 5' RACE reads using MiXCR and keeps one entry per CDR3 protein. The sample yields around 70,000 distinct CDR3 sequences, 7.1% seen once. The source is a man younger than 35 who received the YFV17D yellow fever vaccine. The chain combines TRBV4-2 with TRBJ2-1; TRBD1 might be the D (6 bases). Sequences were derived from CD8+ T cells sorted from PBMCs, sampled around 5 days after the first yellow fever vaccination. The CDR3 region has the DNA TGTGCCAGCAGCCAAGTTCTTTGGGACACCTCCTACAATGAGCAGTTCTTC. Its protein product is CASSQVLWDTSYNEQFF.